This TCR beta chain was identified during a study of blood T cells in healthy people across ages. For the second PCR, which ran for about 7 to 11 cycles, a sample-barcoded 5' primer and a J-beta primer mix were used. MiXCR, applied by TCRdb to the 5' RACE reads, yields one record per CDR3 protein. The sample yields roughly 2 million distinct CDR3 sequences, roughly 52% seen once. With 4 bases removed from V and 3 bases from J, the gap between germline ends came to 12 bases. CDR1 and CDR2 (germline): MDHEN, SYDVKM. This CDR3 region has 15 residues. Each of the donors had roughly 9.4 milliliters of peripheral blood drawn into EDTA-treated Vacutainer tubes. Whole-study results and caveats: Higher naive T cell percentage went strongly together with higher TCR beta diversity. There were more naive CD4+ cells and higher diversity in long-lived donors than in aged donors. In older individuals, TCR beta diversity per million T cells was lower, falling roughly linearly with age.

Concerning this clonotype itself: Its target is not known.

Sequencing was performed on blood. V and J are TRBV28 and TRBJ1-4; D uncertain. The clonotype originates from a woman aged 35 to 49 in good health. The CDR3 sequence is CASSSDSRPNEKLFF. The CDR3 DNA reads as TGTGCCAGCAGTTCGGACTCGCGGCCTAATGAAAAACTGTTTTTT.